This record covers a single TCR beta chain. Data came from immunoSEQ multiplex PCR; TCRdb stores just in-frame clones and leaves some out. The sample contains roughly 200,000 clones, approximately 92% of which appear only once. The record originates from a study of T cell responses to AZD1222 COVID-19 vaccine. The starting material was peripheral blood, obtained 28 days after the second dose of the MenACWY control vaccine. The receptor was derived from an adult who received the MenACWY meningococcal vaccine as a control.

The chain's CDR3 is CSVEEGRGGLAGADEQFF. The DNA for the CDR3 is TGCAGCGTTGAAGAAGGTCGGGGGGGACTAGCGGGAGCCGATGAGCAGTTCTTC. This rearrangement joins TRBV29-1 to TRBJ2-1; 14 bases match TRBD2. Looked up from germline, CDR1 is SQVTM and CDR2 is ANQGSEA. Trimming cost V 0 bases and J 8 bases; bases outside gene matches: 12. This CDR3 is built from 18 residues.